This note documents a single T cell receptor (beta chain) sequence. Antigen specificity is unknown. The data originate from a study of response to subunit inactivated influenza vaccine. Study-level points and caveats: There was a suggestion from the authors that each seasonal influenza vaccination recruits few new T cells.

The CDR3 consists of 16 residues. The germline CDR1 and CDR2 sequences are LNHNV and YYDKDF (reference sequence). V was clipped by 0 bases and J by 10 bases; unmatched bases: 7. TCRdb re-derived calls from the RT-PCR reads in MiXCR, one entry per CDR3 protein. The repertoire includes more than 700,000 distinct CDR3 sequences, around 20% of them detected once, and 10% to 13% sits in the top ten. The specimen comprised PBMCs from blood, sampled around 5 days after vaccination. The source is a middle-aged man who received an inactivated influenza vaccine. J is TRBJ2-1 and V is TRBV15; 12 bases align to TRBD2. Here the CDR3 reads CATSRDLTSGSREQFF. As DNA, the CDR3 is TGTGCCACCAGCAGAGATCTGACTAGCGGGAGTCGGGAGCAGTTCTTC.